This record covers a single T cell receptor beta chain. No antigen is known for it. This record belongs to a study of post-analysis software for immune sequencing data. Study observations and caveats: Patients had higher frequencies than controls of about 5 TRBV segments, including TRBV5-6, TRBV5-1 and TRBV20-1. Versus controls, multiple sclerosis patients showed significantly lower diversity (normalized Chao1). F measure grouped same-batch samples tightly together.

TCR beta cDNA libraries included unique molecular identifiers. Out of about 1 to 11 million T cells, some 500,000 cDNA molecules were generated. TCRdb reprocessed the PCR reads with MiXCR, giving one entry per CDR3 protein. The table has about 770,000 distinct CDR3 sequences, around 46% seen once; the top ten hold 4.9%. The CDR3 totals 14 residues. J was trimmed by 8 bases and V by 5 bases; bases with no gene match: 11. The chain has TRBV12-3 or TRBV12-4 and TRBJ1-2, with TRBD1 matching over 7 bases. Sequencing input: blood. The clonotype was recovered from a girl aged 10 to 17 with multiple sclerosis. CDR3 nucleotide sequence: TGTGCCAGCAGTACCAGATGGACAGGTGTGGGCTACACCTTC. Its protein is CASSTRWTGVGYTF.